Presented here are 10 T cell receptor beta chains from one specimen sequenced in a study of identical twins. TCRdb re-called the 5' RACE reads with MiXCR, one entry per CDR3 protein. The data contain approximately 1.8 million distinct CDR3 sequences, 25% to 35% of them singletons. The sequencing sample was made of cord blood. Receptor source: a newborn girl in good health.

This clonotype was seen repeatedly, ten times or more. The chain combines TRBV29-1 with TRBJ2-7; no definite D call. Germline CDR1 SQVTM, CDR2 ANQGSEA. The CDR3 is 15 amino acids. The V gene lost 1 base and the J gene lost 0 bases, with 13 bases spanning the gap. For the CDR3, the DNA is TGCAGCGTTGAAGGAATAGGGCCTCCCTCCTACGAGCAGTACTTC. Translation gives CSVEGIGPPSYEQYF.

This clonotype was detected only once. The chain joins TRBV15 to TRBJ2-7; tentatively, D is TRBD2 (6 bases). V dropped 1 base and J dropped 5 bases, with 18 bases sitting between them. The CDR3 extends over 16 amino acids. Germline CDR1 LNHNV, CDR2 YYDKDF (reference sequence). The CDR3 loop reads CATSRALSSGPHEQYF. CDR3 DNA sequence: TGTGCCACCAGCAGAGCACTAAGTAGCGGACCCCACGAGCAGTACTTC. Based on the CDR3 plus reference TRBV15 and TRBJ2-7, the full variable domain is DAMVIQNPRYQVTQFGKPVTLSCSQTLNHNVMYWYQQKSSQAPKLLFHYYDKDFNNEADTPDNFQSRRPNTSFCFLDIRSPGLGDTAMYLCATSRALSSGPHEQYFGPGTRLTVT.

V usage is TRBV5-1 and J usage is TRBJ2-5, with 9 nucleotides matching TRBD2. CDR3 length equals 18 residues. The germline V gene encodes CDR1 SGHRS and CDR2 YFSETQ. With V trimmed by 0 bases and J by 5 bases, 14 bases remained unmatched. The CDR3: CASSLALAGPRDVETQYF. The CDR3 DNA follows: TGCGCCAGCAGCTTGGCCCTAGCGGGACCAAGGGACGTGGAGACCCAGTACTTC.

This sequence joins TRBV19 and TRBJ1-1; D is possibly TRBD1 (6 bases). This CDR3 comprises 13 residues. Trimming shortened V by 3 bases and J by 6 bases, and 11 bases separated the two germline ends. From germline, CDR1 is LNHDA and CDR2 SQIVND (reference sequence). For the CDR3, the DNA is TGTGCCAGTAGTATCGGGGGCGGAGCTGAAGCTTTCTTT. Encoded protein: CASSIGGGAEAFF.

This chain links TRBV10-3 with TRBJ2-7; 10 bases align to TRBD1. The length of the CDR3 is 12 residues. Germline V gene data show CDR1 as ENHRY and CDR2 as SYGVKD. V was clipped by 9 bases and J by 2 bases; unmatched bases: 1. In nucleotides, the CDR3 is TGTGCCATGGGGACAGGGGCCTACGAGCAGTACTTC. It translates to CAMGTGAYEQYF.

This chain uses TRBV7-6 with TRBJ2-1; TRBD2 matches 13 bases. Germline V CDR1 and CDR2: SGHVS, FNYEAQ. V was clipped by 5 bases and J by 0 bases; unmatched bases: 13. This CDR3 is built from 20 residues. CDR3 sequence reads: CASSPRTGLAGASSYNEQFF. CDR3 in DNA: TGTGCCAGCAGCCCCCGGACTGGACTAGCGGGGGCTAGCTCCTACAATGAGCAGTTCTTC.

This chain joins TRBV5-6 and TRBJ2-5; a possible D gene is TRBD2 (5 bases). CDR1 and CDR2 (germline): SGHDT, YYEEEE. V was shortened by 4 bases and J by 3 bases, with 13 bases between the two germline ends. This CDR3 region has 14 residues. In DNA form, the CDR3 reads TGTGCCAGCAGCCGTACGTCGAGGGAAGAGACCCAGTACTTC. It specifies CASSRTSREETQYF.

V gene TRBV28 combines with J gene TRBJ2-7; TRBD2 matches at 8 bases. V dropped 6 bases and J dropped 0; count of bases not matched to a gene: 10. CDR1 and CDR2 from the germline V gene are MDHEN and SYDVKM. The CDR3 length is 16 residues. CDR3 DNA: TGTGCCAGCAGGAGACTTCCGGGACTAGTCTCCTACGAGCAGTACTTC. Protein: CASRRLPGLVSYEQYF. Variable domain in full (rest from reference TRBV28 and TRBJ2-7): DVKVTQSSRYLVKRTGEKVFLECVQDMDHENMFWYRQDPGLGLRLIYFSYDVKMKEKGDIPEGYSVSREKKERFSLILESASTNQTSMYLCASRRLPGLVSYEQYFGPGTRLTVT.

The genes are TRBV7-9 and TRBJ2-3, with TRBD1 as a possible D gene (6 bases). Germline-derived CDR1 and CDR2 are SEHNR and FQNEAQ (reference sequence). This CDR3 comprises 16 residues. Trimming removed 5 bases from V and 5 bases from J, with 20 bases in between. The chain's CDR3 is CASSLQGGDTLDTQYF. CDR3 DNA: TGTGCCAGCAGCCTACAGGGTGGTGACACTCTAGATACGCAGTATTTT.

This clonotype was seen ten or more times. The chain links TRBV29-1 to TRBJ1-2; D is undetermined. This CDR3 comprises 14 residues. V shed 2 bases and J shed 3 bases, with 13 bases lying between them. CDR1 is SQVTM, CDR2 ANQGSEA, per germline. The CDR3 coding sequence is TGCAGCGTTGAATACACCCAATGGGACTATGGCTACACCTTC. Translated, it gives CSVEYTQWDYGYTF.